The sequence of this T cell receptor beta chain was determined in a study of blood T cell repertoires in COVID-19. Study summary: The United States, Italy and Spain provided the acute and convalescent COVID-19 samples. Sources were T cells, B-cell-depleted T cells, or PBMCs; the material itself was cDNA or gDNA.

Study processing details: Estimates of nucleated cell counts were drawn from the amplification of reference gene primers. TCRdb's copy holds only in-frame clones and misses some; the assay was immunoSEQ multiplex PCR. V, J and clone size reflect that table, while D and trimming were determined from the DNA. The profile covers 250,000 to 300,000 clones, with roughly nine tenths appearing a single time and roughly 12% taken by the ten largest. The Seattle patients joined while their infection was active and were tracked longitudinally afterward. The sample was peripheral blood. This TCR was sampled from a woman aged 25 to 39 with COVID-19, enrolled during active disease.

The CDR3 bases are TGTGCCAGCAGCTTGGGGAGCGGGGGGAATTACAATGAGCAGTTCTTC. Translation gives CASSLGSGGNYNEQFF. The rearrangement links TRBV5-6 to TRBJ2-1; TRBD2 agrees at 9 bases. Germline V gene data show CDR1 as SGHDT and CDR2 as YYEEEE. With V trimmed by 0 bases and J by 4 bases, 5 bases remained unmatched. The length of the CDR3 is 16 residues.